What follows are 9 T cell receptor beta chains derived from one specimen sequenced in a study of blood T cell repertoires in COVID-19. Using immunoSEQ multiplex PCR, the repertoire was profiled, and TCRdb retains in-frame clones only, with some absent. Counted here are more than 250,000 clones, about 89% occurring once; the ten biggest clones make up around 6.6%. The source material was peripheral blood. These receptor sequences come from a man younger than 30 who had recovered from COVID-19.

V usage is TRBV5-4 and J usage is TRBJ2-7, with a tentative D call TRBD1 (6 bases). The CDR3 is 14 residues long. CDR1 and CDR2 (germline): SGHNT, YYREEE (reference sequence). V was cut by 0 bases and J by 7 bases, with 14 bases left in between. The CDR3 bases are TGTGCCAGCAGCTTGGAGAGGGGGATTACGGAGCAGTACTTC. Translated: CASSLERGITEQYF.

This chain joins TRBV9 and TRBJ2-1; 15 nucleotides match TRBD2. This CDR3 has 15 amino acids. J was trimmed by 8 bases and V by 0 bases; bases with no gene match: 0. Germline V CDR1 and CDR2: SGDLS, YYNGEE. The CDR3 nucleotides are TGTGCCAGCAGCGTAGGGACTAGCGGGAGGGATGAGCAGTTCTTC. This gives the protein CASSVGTSGRDEQFF.

This chain joins TRBV7-3 and TRBJ1-1; TRBD1 matches 9 bases. Trimming at V came to 5 bases and at J to 6 bases, leaving 4 bases not matched to a gene. This CDR3 has 13 amino acids. Germline CDR1 reads SGHTA; CDR2 reads FQGTGA. The CDR3 bases are TGTGCCAGCAGCGGTGGACAGGGGTCTGAAGCTTTCTTT. It yields the protein CASSGGQGSEAFF.

This chain uses TRBV7-9 with TRBJ2-1; possible D gene TRBD1, 8 bases. This CDR3 has 13 residues. Germline loops: CDR1 SEHNR, CDR2 FQNEAQ (reference sequence). Trimming removed 4 bases at V and 7 bases at J, with 11 bases between. The CDR3: CASSSQGGNEQFF. CDR3 sequence (DNA): TGTGCCAGCAGCTCACAGGGGGGGAATGAGCAGTTCTTC.

The genes are TRBV5-6 and TRBJ2-1; D call uncertain. Trimming cost V 4 bases and J 6 bases, with 5 bases left between them. The CDR3 totals 11 residues. Germline assignment: CDR1 SGHDT and CDR2 YYEEEE. The CDR3 here is CASSASNEQFF. The CDR3 DNA follows: TGTGCCAGCAGCGCCAGCAATGAGCAGTTCTTC. Complete variable domain (other parts from reference TRBV5-6 and TRBJ2-1): DAGVTQSPTHLIKTRGQQVTLRCSPKSGHDTVSWYQQALGQGPQFIFQYYEEEERQRGNFPDRFSGHQFPNYSSELNVNALLLGDSALYLCASSASNEQFFGPGTRLTVL.

The V call is TRBV7-2, the J call TRBJ2-1; TRBD2 aligns across 14 bases. The CDR3 contains 16 residues. J was trimmed by 10 bases and V by 3 bases; bases with no gene match: 8. Germline lookup yields CDR1 SGHTA and CDR2 FQGNSA. The CDR3 sequence is CASSLLSGLAGEEQFF. CDR3 nucleotides: TGTGCCAGCAGCTTGCTATCGGGACTAGCGGGGGAAGAGCAGTTCTTC.

The chain employs TRBV18 and TRBJ1-2; D gene uncertain. V lost 6 bases and J lost 2, with 16 bases in between. The CDR3 runs to 15 residues. From germline, CDR1 is KGHSH and CDR2 LQKENI. CDR3 DNA sequence: TGTGCCAGCTCCCCATCTCTAGCGGAGAACTATGGCTACACCTTC. Its protein product is CASSPSLAENYGYTF.

The gene calls are TRBV29-1 and TRBJ2-1; D gene ambiguous. Germline lookup yields CDR1 SQVTM and CDR2 ANQGSEA. CDR3 size: 13 residues. Deletions cut 3 bases from V and 5 bases from J, with 11 bases between. The CDR3 region is CSVEGIANNEQFF. The DNA of the CDR3 is TGCAGCGTTGAGGGTATAGCAAACAATGAGCAGTTCTTC.

The chain uses TRBV11-2 and TRBJ2-7, with a tentative D call TRBD1 (6 bases). Trimming took 6 bases from V and 3 from J, leaving 12 bases between them. The V gene's germline CDR1 is SGHAT and CDR2 FQNNGV. The CDR3 is 13 amino acids. CDR3 protein: CASSYGTSYEQYF. The DNA of the CDR3 is TGTGCCAGCAGTTACGGGACAAGCTACGAGCAGTACTTC.